This T cell receptor (beta chain) was sequenced in a study of control samples from healthy donors and cancer patients. Some clones are missing from TCRdb's copy, which holds only in-frame ones; the method was immunoSEQ multiplex PCR. The sample records 70,000 or so clones, under 90% being singletons. This CDR3 has 9 amino acids. Trimming left V 8 bases short and J 10 bases short, with 6 bases between. Per the germline V gene, CDR1 is SNHLY and CDR2 is FYNNEI. The chain links TRBV2 to TRBJ2-1; the D gene is possibly TRBD1 (6 bases). The specimen was blood. The clonotype was recovered from a man aged 50 to 60 in good health. The CDR3 here is CASGTEQFF. As DNA, the CDR3 is TGTGCCAGCGGGACAGAGCAGTTCTTC.